Below are 20 T cell receptor beta chains sequenced from a single sample in a study of OX40 agonist ivuxolimab in advanced cancers. The repertoire was sequenced with immunoSEQ multiplex PCR; TCRdb's copy has only in-frame clones and lacks some. This table has some 70,000 clones, about 84% appearing once. The input for sequencing was CD4+ or CD8+ T cells sorted from blood, taken in a trial of the OX40 agonist ivuxolimab. Source of these receptors: an adult with an advanced solid tumor such as melanoma, head and neck, liver or kidney cancer.

The chain has TRBV10-3 and TRBJ2-4, with D possibly TRBD1 on 6 matching bases. The CDR3 is 17 amino acids. V was pared by 6 bases and J by 3 bases, with 21 bases between. Germline loops: CDR1 ENHRY, CDR2 SYGVKD. The chain's CDR3 is CAISPAVGAEGKNIQYF. DNA for the CDR3: TGTGCCATCAGCCCCGCAGTGGGGGCCGAAGGCAAAAACATTCAGTACTTC.

Here the CDR3 reads CASSFTYASTRDTGELFF. In nucleotides, the CDR3 is TGTGCCAGCAGCTTCACGTACGCGTCCACCCGGGACACCGGGGAGCTGTTTTTT. This sequence joins TRBV7-8 and TRBJ2-2; D is ambiguous. The CDR3 runs to 18 residues. V was pared by 3 bases and J by 3 bases, with 20 bases between. The germline V gene encodes CDR1 SGHVS and CDR2 FQNEAQ.

V gene TRBV18 combines with J gene TRBJ2-3; 10 bases are shared with TRBD1. Germline lookup yields CDR1 KGHSH and CDR2 LQKENI. This CDR3 has 15 residues. J lost 5 bases, V lost 3 bases, and 5 bases had no gene match. CDR3 sequence: CASSPLGQGIDTQYF. The CDR3 DNA reads TGTGCCAGCTCACCCCTGGGACAGGGGATAGATACGCAGTATTTT.

The J gene is TRBJ2-1, the V gene TRBV21-1; TRBD2 is taken as the D call from the table, unchecked against the DNA. TRBV21-1 is a pseudogene. This CDR3 has 18 residues. The CDR3 loop reads CASSKGASGGAPYNEQFF. Here the CDR3 DNA reads TGTGCCAGCAGCAAAGGGGCTAGCGGGGGGGCCCCCTACAATGAGCAGTTCTTC.

This chain joins TRBV30 and TRBJ2-1, with TRBD2 matching over 9 bases. The ends lost 8 bases at V and 6 bases at J; junction bases unmatched: 11. CDR3 length: 14 residues. Germline V CDR1 and CDR2: GTSNPN, SVGIG (reference sequence). This chain's CDR3 is CAHSGTSIANEQFF. The DNA for the CDR3 is TGTGCCCACTCAGGGACTAGCATTGCCAATGAGCAGTTCTTC. The full variable domain, rest sourced from reference TRBV30 and TRBJ2-1, is SQTIHQWPATLVQPVGSPLSLECTVEGTSNPNLYWYRQAAGRGLQLLFYSVGIGQISSEVPQNLSASRPQDRQFILSSKKLLLSDSGFYLCAHSGTSIANEQFFGPGTRLTVL.

J is TRBJ2-5 and V is TRBV5-1; TRBD2 agrees at 9 bases. Trimming removed 5 bases from V and 5 bases from J; junction bases left unmatched: 7. The germline gives CDR1 SGHRS, CDR2 YFSETQ. This CDR3 is built from 14 residues. The CDR3, as DNA: TGCGCCAGCAGGACGGGACTAGCATGGGAGACCCAGTACTTC. Amino acid sequence: CASRTGLAWETQYF.

The V and J genes are TRBV2 and TRBJ1-4, with a tentative D call TRBD1 (6 bases). CDR1 is SNHLY and CDR2 is FYNNEI in the germline V gene. The CDR3 covers 14 residues. Trimming took off 8 bases at V and 7 bases at J, with 17 bases between the two ends. CDR3 in amino acids: CASVVEGGSEKLFF. In DNA, the CDR3 is TGTGCCAGCGTGGTGGAAGGGGGGAGTGAAAAACTGTTTTTT.

The gene calls are TRBV5-1 and TRBJ2-3; 7 bases are shared with TRBD1. Germline V gene sequence: CDR1 SGHRS, CDR2 YFSETQ. V dropped 3 bases and J dropped 1; count of bases not matched to a gene: 8. This CDR3 comprises 16 residues. The chain's CDR3 is CASSSGQVSGTDTQYF. The CDR3 DNA sequence: TGCGCCAGCAGCTCAGGACAGGTTTCGGGCACAGATACGCAGTATTTT. The variable domain in full, completed from reference TRBV5-1 and TRBJ2-3, reads KAGVTQTPRYLIKTRGQQVTLSCSPISGHRSVSWYQQTPGQGLQFLFEYFSETQRNKGNFPGRFSGRQFSNSRSEMNVSTLELGDSALYLCASSSGQVSGTDTQYFGPGTRLTVL.

The chain has TRBV6-5 and TRBJ1-4; D gene ambiguous. Germline V gene sequence: CDR1 MNHEY, CDR2 SVGAGI. This CDR3 has 15 residues. V lost 0 bases and J lost 7, with 12 bases in between. The chain's CDR3 is CASSYSDPSVEKLFF. The DNA of the CDR3 is TGTGCCAGCAGTTACTCGGACCCGAGTGTTGAAAAACTGTTTTTT.

This chain connects TRBV28 to TRBJ2-3, with 14 nucleotides matching TRBD2. Trimming took 4 bases from V and 7 from J; bases not matched to a gene: 10. The CDR3 has 17 residues. The germline gives CDR1 MDHEN, CDR2 SYDVKM. The CDR3 DNA follows: TGTGCCAGCAGTTCGACGGGACTAGCGGGAGAGGTGAATACGCAGTATTTT. Translating gives CASSSTGLAGEVNTQYF.

This chain links TRBV5-1 with TRBJ2-7, with D possibly matching TRBD1 (6 bases). Per germline, CDR1 SGHRS and CDR2 YFSETQ. The CDR3 is 13 residues long. V was pared by 5 bases and J by 2 bases, with 11 bases between. The CDR3 reads CASSPEGAYEQYV. The CDR3 coding sequence is TGCGCCAGCAGTCCCGAGGGGGCCTACGAGCAGTACGTC.

This chain uses TRBV6-1 with TRBJ2-7; 12 bases agree with TRBD2. The germline V gene encodes CDR1 MNHNS and CDR2 SASEGT. The CDR3 runs to 14 residues. V was pared by 6 bases and J by 6 bases, with 6 bases of the junction left unmatched. CDR3 in amino acids: CASSSGLAGAEQYV. The CDR3, as DNA: TGTGCCAGCAGCTCGGGACTAGCGGGTGCCGAGCAGTACGTC.

This chain uses TRBV9 with TRBJ1-2, with 7 positions matching TRBD1. Germline V gene lookup returns CDR1 SGDLS and CDR2 YYNGEE. Losses at the gene ends were 0 bases for V and 2 bases for J; bases not matched to a gene: 1. The CDR3 has 14 amino acids. The DNA of the CDR3 is TGTGCCAGCAGCGTAGGCAGGGGGAACTATGGCTACACCTTC. It specifies CASSVGRGNYGYTF.

This chain joins TRBV2 and TRBJ2-7, with a tentative D call TRBD2 (11 bases). The V end lost 5 bases, the J end lost 6 bases, and 29 bases lay between the germline ends. From germline, CDR1 is SNHLY and CDR2 FYNNEI. This CDR3 comprises 18 residues. The CDR3 spells CASSRDRGSSGRLSEQYF. CDR3 nucleotides: TGTGCCAGCAGTCGGGACAGGGGTTCTAGCGGGAGGTTATCCGAGCAGTACTTC.

The chain carries TRBV28 and TRBJ2-7; a weak D match, TRBD1 (6 bases). Looked up from germline, CDR1 is MDHEN and CDR2 is SYDVKM. V was clipped by 7 bases and J by 3 bases, with 19 bases between them. This CDR3 is 15 amino acids long. The DNA of the CDR3 is TGTGCCAGCACCCCCCGGGGACAACCACTCTACGAGCAGTACGTC. This encodes CASTPRGQPLYEQYV.

V gene TRBV11-1 combines with J gene TRBJ1-2; D gene unclear. In germline, CDR1 is SGHAT, CDR2 FQDESV (reference sequence). The CDR3 is 14 amino acids. V shed 5 bases and J shed 10 bases, with 20 bases lying between them. The DNA for the CDR3 is TGTGCCAGCAGCGCAAATTTGGACGGAGAAATCTACACCTTC. Translated: CASSANLDGEIYTF.

This chain uses TRBV5-4 with TRBJ2-3; D tentatively fits TRBD1 or TRBD2 (5 bases each). CDR1 is SGHNT, CDR2 YYREEE, per germline (reference sequence). The CDR3 spans 12 residues. Trimming stripped 0 bases from V and 10 bases from J, with 9 bases between. The CDR3 sequence: CASSLGDAPQYF. CDR3 DNA: TGTGCCAGCAGCTTGGGGGACGCCCCGCAGTATTTT.

The chain uses TRBV14 and TRBJ2-1; D gene unclear. CDR3 length equals 15 residues. The V and J ends lost 5 bases and 4 bases respectively, with 15 bases between them. CDR1 is SGHDN, CDR2 FVKESK, per germline. The DNA of the CDR3 is TGTGCCAGCAGCTCCGGAGTGCTTGCGTACAATGAGCAGTTCTTC. This codes for CASSSGVLAYNEQFF.

The chain links TRBV30 to TRBJ2-3; 9 bases match TRBD1. This CDR3 contains 14 residues. Per germline, CDR1 GTSNPN and CDR2 SVGIG (reference sequence). V lost 8 bases to trimming and J lost 8 bases; unmatched junction nucleotides: 14. CDR3 nucleotide sequence: TGTGCCGGGGCTACGACAGGGGGTCGAGGTACGCAGTATTTT. It specifies CAGATTGGRGTQYF.

The genes are TRBV19 and TRBJ1-6; 10 bases are shared with TRBD1. Looked up from germline, CDR1 is LNHDA and CDR2 is SQIVND (reference sequence). The CDR3 has 15 amino acids. The J segment lost 9 bases and the V segment lost 5 bases, leaving 7 bases of the junction unmatched. The chain's CDR3 is CASSVPGQGLSPLHF. Written as DNA, the CDR3 is TGTGCCAGTAGTGTCCCGGGACAGGGGCTTTCACCCCTCCACTTT.